This TCR beta chain was sequenced during a study of CXCR3-negative and CXCR3-positive naive CD8 T cells. Study context: Some 150 million TRB reads were obtained overall (about 1.5 +/- 0.3 million per library).

UMI-labeled 5' RACE yielded the TRB cDNA libraries. TCRdb re-called the 5' RACE reads and shows each CDR3 protein once, DNA omitted. This table holds tens of thousands of distinct CDR3 sequences. The CDR3 has 15 amino acids. Germline assignment: CDR1 LGHDT and CDR2 YNNKEL (reference sequence). This clonotype was obtained from a human donor in good health. Some clones in this sample may be carry-over from other donors' samples. Sequencing was done on a sample of naive CXCR3- CD8+ T cells from blood. Sample subset: CD45RO-CCR7+CD27+CD95- naive CD8+ T cells lacking CXCR3 (TNR3-). The gene calls are TRBV3-1 and TRBJ2-3; the D call from TCRdb, TRBD1, cannot be confirmed without DNA. This CDR3 is CASSQGGSGTDTQYF.